This T cell receptor (beta chain) was profiled in a study of blood T cell repertoires in COVID-19. Per the study methods: Using reference gene primer amplification, nucleated cell counts were estimated. The repertoire was sequenced with immunoSEQ multiplex PCR; TCRdb's copy has only in-frame clones and lacks some. The DNA gave D and trimming, while V, J and clone size come from that table. The sample carries around 100,000 clones, over 80% recorded once. Germline loops: CDR1 SGHNT, CDR2 YENEEA. The CDR3 runs to 15 residues. Trimming cost V 4 bases and J 0 bases, with 9 bases left between them. The sequence derives from a man in his forties or fifties with acute or convalescent COVID-19. The rearrangement links TRBV11-3 to TRBJ2-2; D is possibly TRBD2 (5 bases). The source material was peripheral blood. The CDR3 sequence: CASSYLLANTGELFF. The CDR3 DNA is TGTGCCAGCAGCTACCTACTAGCGAACACCGGGGAGCTGTTTTTT.